Described below is a single T cell receptor beta chain sequence and its context. The antigen remains undetermined. PCR primers comprised 60 Vbeta and 13 Jbeta primers. Assay: immunoSEQ multiplex PCR; the TCRdb copy retains only in-frame clones and omits some. The table records over 65,000 clones, around two thirds of them present only once. Trimming pared 8 bases from V and 5 bases from J, leaving 22 bases between. Germline-derived CDR1 and CDR2 are SGHRS and YFSETQ. The CDR3 is 15 residues long. This specimen belongs to a study of cytomegalovirus exposure and HLA in healthy donors. Study-level findings and limits: Sequencing likely generated an artifact that appeared as a cluster of highly shared sequence variants. Most TCR beta V segments were productive about 87% or about 30% of the time in an earlier analysis. Across donors, most TCRs were seen rarely, yet some public ones were widespread.

The sequence derives from a woman aged 50 to 65 in good health and CMV-seropositive. The source material was PBMCs. The gene calls are TRBV5-1 and TRBJ2-5; D might be TRBD2 (7 bases). CDR3 nucleotides: TGCGCCAGTACTCGACAGGATCCCGGGGGGGAGACCCAGTACTTC. This encodes CASTRQDPGGETQYF. The whole variable domain, filled in from reference TRBV5-1 and TRBJ2-5, reads KAGVTQTPRYLIKTRGQQVTLSCSPISGHRSVSWYQQTPGQGLQFLFEYFSETQRNKGNFPGRFSGRQFSNSRSEMNVSTLELGDSALYLCASTRQDPGGETQYFGPGTRLLVL.